These T cell receptor beta chains were read from a single sample in a study of T cell responses to AZD1222 COVID-19 vaccine. Generated by immunoSEQ multiplex PCR, the TCRdb table keeps only in-frame clones and is missing some. Here the sample spans tens of thousands of clones, around three quarters being singletons. The source was peripheral blood, collected 28 days after the second AZD1222 dose. Source of these receptors: an adult who received the AZD1222 COVID-19 vaccine. Both conserved end residues are part of each CDR3. The D gene is left open where the match is weak. Clone size, where shown, is once, few, many, or a class for clones that have expanded.

>TRBD1|TRBV7-2|-|TRBJ1-1
CASSSRQGATEAFF
TGTGCCAGCAGCTCAAGACAGGGGGCCACTGAAGCTTTCTTT
>TRBD1|TRBV19|few|TRBJ1-1
CASSSDRAITEAFF
TGTGCCAGTAGTAGTGACAGGGCTATAACGGAAGCTTTCTTT
>TRBD1|TRBV19|-|TRBJ2-7
CASRDARDSYEQYF
TGTGCCAGTAGAGATGCGAGGGACAGCTACGAGCAGTACTTC
>-|TRBV28|few|TRBJ2-3
CASRGTGQSTDTQYF
TGTGCCAGCAGGGGGACCGGACAGAGCACAGATACGCAGTATTTT
>TRBD1|TRBV5-4|-|TRBJ2-7
CASSGGQEGREQYF
TGTGCCAGCAGTGGGGGACAGGAGGGTCGCGAGCAGTACTTC
>-|TRBV27|few|TRBJ2-2
CASSGSLTGSRSTGELFF
TGTGCCAGCAGTGGAAGTTTGACGGGCAGTCGGAGCACCGGGGAGCTGTTTTTT
>-|TRBV9|few|TRBJ2-2
CASTGLNGELFF
TGTGCCAGCACGGGGTTGAACGGGGAGCTGTTTTTT
>-|TRBV7-9|-|TRBJ2-1
CASSTRTGTPSSNEQFF
TGTGCCAGCAGTACTCGGACGGGGACCCCCAGTAGCAATGAGCAGTTCTTC
>-|TRBV28|-|TRBJ2-2
CASSRPDSAGELFF
TGTGCCAGCAGTCGACCCGATTCCGCCGGGGAGCTGTTTTTT
>-|TRBV6-5|-|TRBJ1-6
CASSYGSSDSPLHF
TGTGCCAGCAGTTACGGAAGCTCGGATTCACCCCTCCACTTT
>TRBD1|TRBV27|-|TRBJ2-7
CASSFNRGKDEQYF
TGTGCCAGCAGTTTCAACAGGGGTAAGGACGAGCAGTACTTC
>-|TRBV6-5|-|TRBJ1-5
CATAGSGNQPQHF
TGTGCCACCGCTGGTAGCGGCAATCAGCCCCAGCATTTT
>-|TRBV5-6|-|TRBJ2-3
CASSDLRGTDTQYF
TGTGCCAGCAGCGATCTGCGGGGAACAGATACGCAGTATTTT
>-|TRBV28|few|TRBJ1-1
CASSFLEGTEAFF
TGTGCCAGCAGTTTTTTGGAGGGGACTGAAGCTTTCTTT
>TRBD2|TRBV11-3|-|TRBJ2-1
CASSLGTSEYNEQFF
TGTGCCAGCAGCCTCGGGACTAGCGAATACAATGAGCAGTTCTTC
>-|TRBV28|once|TRBJ2-7
CASSLLLLGIGDSYEQYF
TGTGCCAGCAGTTTACTACTTTTGGGGATAGGGGATTCCTACGAGCAGTACTTC
>-|TRBV15|-|TRBJ1-6
CATSRDSPANNSPLHF
TGTGCCACCAGCCGAGACTCACCAGCAAATAATTCACCCCTCCACTTT
>-|TRBV19|few|TRBJ2-1
CASSIYTGWEQFF
TGTGCCAGTAGTATTTATACAGGGTGGGAGCAGTTCTTC
>TRBD1|TRBV28|-|TRBJ1-1
CASSLRQGKAFF
TGTGCCAGCAGCCTACGACAGGGGAAAGCTTTCTTT
>-|TRBV6-5|-|TRBJ1-5
CASSPRGGNQPQHF
TGTGCCAGCAGCCCCCGGGGGGGCAATCAGCCCCAGCATTTT
>TRBD1|TRBV2|-|TRBJ2-7
CASTAGTGGGEQYF
TGTGCCAGCACGGCCGGGACAGGGGGCGGCGAGCAGTACTTC
>-|TRBV5-1|-|TRBJ2-5
CASSEGGQETQYF
TGCGCCAGCAGTGAGGGGGGCCAAGAGACCCAGTACTTC
>-|TRBV27|few|TRBJ2-7
CASSSYEQYF
TGTGCCAGCAGTTCCTACGAGCAGTACTTC
>-|TRBV28|-|TRBJ1-5
CASSWADSNQPQHF
TGTGCCAGCAGTTGGGCCGATAGCAATCAGCCCCAGCATTTT
>TRBD1|TRBV3-1/TRBV3-2|-|TRBJ2-5
CASSQDYTGGTETQYF
TGTGCCAGCAGCCAAGATTATACAGGGGGCACAGAGACCCAGTACTTC
>-|TRBV30|-|TRBJ1-4
CACIRADSNEKLFF
TGTGCCTGCATCCGAGCTGACTCAAATGAAAAACTGTTTTTT
>-|TRBV7-9|-|TRBJ2-7
CASSLDRGLNEQYF
TGTGCCAGCAGCTTAGACAGAGGGCTTAACGAGCAGTACTTC
>-|TRBV5-6|-|TRBJ1-6
CASRDNNSPLHF
TGTGCCAGCAGAGACAATAATTCACCCCTCCACTTT
>TRBD2|TRBV4-1|-|TRBJ2-7
CASSQDNAGGYEQYF
TGCGCCAGCAGCCAAGATAACGCGGGGGGCTACGAGCAGTACTTC
>-|TRBV18|-|TRBJ1-5
CASSDLLRAFDIYSNQPQHF
TGTGCCAGCTCAGACCTTCTGAGGGCCTTCGATATTTATAGCAATCAGCCCCAGCATTTT
>-|TRBV7-9|-|TRBJ1-4
CASSLGLDQGEKLFF
TGTGCCAGCAGCTTAGGGCTCGATCAGGGGGAAAAACTGTTTTTT
>-|TRBV18|-|TRBJ2-4
CASSRGQGGSIQYF
TGTGCCAGCTCACGCGGACAGGGCGGGAGCATTCAGTACTTC
>TRBD1|TRBV2|once|TRBJ2-7
CASSRTGPADEQYF
TGTGCCAGCAGCCGGACAGGGCCTGCCGACGAGCAGTACTTC
>-|TRBV27|-|TRBJ2-7
CASSLWGRGDPYEQYF
TGTGCCAGCAGTTTATGGGGCAGGGGGGACCCCTACGAGCAGTACTTC
>-|TRBV7-2|-|TRBJ2-3
CASSGLGGTDTQYF
TGTGCCAGCAGCGGACTGGGAGGCACAGATACGCAGTATTTT
>-|TRBV5-5|once|TRBJ2-3
CASSLNGPPTDTQYF
TGTGCCAGCAGCTTGAACGGGCCCCCCACAGATACGCAGTATTTT
>-|TRBV7-9|-|TRBJ1-6
CASSLDVPANSPLHF
TGTGCCAGCAGCTTAGATGTGCCGGCTAATTCACCCCTCCACTTT
>-|TRBV28|-|TRBJ1-5
CASLDSFNQPQHF
TGTGCCAGTTTAGACAGCTTCAATCAGCCCCAGCATTTT
>-|TRBV7-9|-|TRBJ1-1
CASSFSRETEAFF
TGTGCCAGCAGCTTTTCCCGGGAGACTGAAGCTTTCTTT
>TRBD2|TRBV7-2|-|TRBJ2-7
CASSRSGGPNEQYF
TGTGCCAGCAGCCGTAGCGGGGGGCCCAACGAGCAGTACTTC
>-|TRBV7-9|-|TRBJ2-3
CASSQGPSTDTQYF
TGTGCCAGCAGCCAGGGACCAAGCACAGATACGCAGTATTTT
>-|TRBV6-1|-|TRBJ2-7
CASSEFMASRTNEQYF
TGTGCCAGCAGTGAATTTATGGCGAGCAGGACGAACGAGCAGTACTTC